This is a list of T cell receptor beta chains from one sample in a study of blood T cell repertoires in COVID-19. The protocol was immunoSEQ multiplex PCR, while the TCRdb copy is restricted to in-frame clones and leaves out a portion. The repertoire has about 310,000 clones, more than 75% of them found once; the top ten carry approximately 8.1%. What was sequenced was peripheral blood. These receptors were taken from a woman aged 45 to 65 who had recovered from COVID-19. Each CDR3 is given with its conserved first and last residue. A D gene is named only where the DNA matches it firmly. The listing skips clone size in some rows; elsewhere it reads once, few, many or a size class.

length	V	J	D	size	DNA	CDR3
14	TRBV4-3	TRBJ1-1	TRBD1	.	TGCGCCAGCAGCCATACGACAGGGCCTGAGGAAGCTTTCTTT	CASSHTTGPEEAFF
14	TRBV3-1/TRBV3-2	TRBJ2-2	.	.	TGTGCCAGCACGGTCCGGGGGGCCGTCGGGGAGCTGTTTTTT	CASTVRGAVGELFF
17	TRBV5-4	TRBJ1-2	.	.	TGTGCCAGCAGCTCCGTCCGGGATTTTCTTGGGAACTATGGCTACACCTTC	CASSSVRDFLGNYGYTF
13	TRBV5-6	TRBJ1-2	.	once	TGTGCCAGCAGCCTAGCGGGACTCTATGGCTACACCTTC	CASSLAGLYGYTF
17	TRBV11-2	TRBJ2-7	.	.	TGTGCCAGCAGCATCAGACCCCAAATTACAGGGATGGGCGAGCAGTACTTC	CASSIRPQITGMGEQYF
13	TRBV5-1	TRBJ2-3	.	.	TGCGCCAGCAGTTCACCACACGCAGATACGCAGTATTTT	CASSSPHADTQYF
13	TRBV19	TRBJ1-1	TRBD1	.	TGTGCCAGCGCGGGACAGGGGGCCACTGAAGCTTTCTTT	CASAGQGATEAFF
14	TRBV6-1	TRBJ2-7	.	.	TGTGCCAGCAGTGTGTCGGGAGCCATCTACGAGCAGTACTTC	CASSVSGAIYEQYF
13	TRBV6-2/TRBV6-3	TRBJ2-5	.	.	TGTGCCAGCAGTTACGGGCGATTTGAGACCCAGTACTTC	CASSYGRFETQYF
14	TRBV28	TRBJ1-2	TRBD1	few	TGTGCCAGCAGTCGTAGGGGGCTCCACTATGGCTACACCTTC	CASSRRGLHYGYTF
14	TRBV28	TRBJ1-2	TRBD1	.	TGTGCCAGCACCCTGACAGGGGGGAACTATGGCTACACCTTC	CASTLTGGNYGYTF
15	TRBV11-2	TRBJ2-7	TRBD2	.	TGTGCCAGCAGCTTAGTAACTAGCGGAGGATACGAGCAGTACTTC	CASSLVTSGGYEQYF
13	TRBV15	TRBJ1-1	TRBD1	.	TGTGCCACCAGCAGAGACCTTACAGGGGATGCTTTCTTT	CATSRDLTGDAFF
14	TRBV7-8	TRBJ2-7	.	few	TGTGCCAGCAGCTTAGGGGGAGTGGCCTACGAGCAGTACTTC	CASSLGGVAYEQYF
12	TRBV7-2	TRBJ2-4	.	.	TGTGCCAGCAGCTTAGGTTCGGGGGAACAGTACTTC	CASSLGSGEQYF
14	TRBV28	TRBJ2-2	.	.	TGTGCCAGCAGCCCGGGATTAAACACCGGGGAGCTGTTTTTT	CASSPGLNTGELFF
15	TRBV4-1	TRBJ2-1	TRBD2	.	TGCGCCAGCAGCCAAGTAGCGGGGGCCCTCAATGAGCAGTTCTTC	CASSQVAGALNEQFF
16	TRBV7-2	TRBJ2-1	.	.	TGTGCCAGCAGCTTAGCTGCCGCGGGGGCCTTAAATGAGCAGTTCTTC	CASSLAAAGALNEQFF
18	TRBV4-2	TRBJ2-1	TRBD2	.	TGTGCCAGCAGCATTCTAGCGGGAGGGATAGGCTCCTACAATGAGCAGTTCTTC	CASSILAGGIGSYNEQFF
13	TRBV18	TRBJ2-5	.	.	TGTGCCAGCTCACCAGGTCTCGGGGAGACCCAGTACTTC	CASSPGLGETQYF
14	TRBV19	TRBJ1-2	.	.	TGTGCCAGCCTAGGCCGAATCGGACTCCATGGCTACACCTTC	CASLGRIGLHGYTF
14	TRBV7-8	TRBJ2-7	.	.	TGTGCCAGCAGCTTAGAAACAGGGCACTACGAGCAGTACTTC	CASSLETGHYEQYF
13	TRBV28	TRBJ1-5	.	.	TGTGCCACCGAGTACAGGGCAGGACAGCCCCAGCATTTT	CATEYRAGQPQHF
17	TRBV11-2	TRBJ1-2	TRBD1	.	TGTGCCAGCAGCTCCATTCCGAGGGGGCGAGATAACTATGGCTACACCTTC	CASSSIPRGRDNYGYTF
13	TRBV3-1/TRBV3-2	TRBJ1-2	.	many	TGTGCCAGCAGACCATACAAGAACTATGGCTACACCTTC	CASRPYKNYGYTF
14	TRBV29-1	TRBJ2-3	.	.	TGCAGCGTTGGCCCGGGACTCCACACAGATACGCAGTATTTT	CSVGPGLHTDTQYF
17	TRBV27	TRBJ2-5	.	.	TGTGCCAGCGGGAGGACCACGGTTTCTGGAGACCAAGAGACCCAGTACTTC	CASGRTTVSGDQETQYF
15	TRBV4-3	TRBJ1-2	TRBD1	.	TGCGCCAGCAGCCGCCCGGGACAGGGTTTCTATGGCTACACCTTC	CASSRPGQGFYGYTF
14	TRBV6-1	TRBJ2-1	.	few	TGTGCCAGCAGTGACCGGGGCTCCTACAATGAGCAGTTCTTC	CASSDRGSYNEQFF
12	TRBV19	TRBJ1-5	.	.	TGTGCCAGTAGTGCCACAGGTTCGCCCCAGCATTTT	CASSATGSPQHF
18	TRBV3-1/TRBV3-2	TRBJ2-5	TRBD2	once	TGTGCCAGCAGCCAAGATACGACCCTAGCGGGGGGGCACGAGACCCAGTACTTC	CASSQDTTLAGGHETQYF
15	TRBV5-4	TRBJ2-2	.	.	TGTGCCAGCAGCTTGACCCAGTCGAACACCGGGGAGCTGTTTTTT	CASSLTQSNTGELFF
13	TRBV2	TRBJ2-7	TRBD1	.	TGTGCCGTCCAGGGGGACAGCCGCCTTCAGCAGTACTTC	CAVQGDSRLQQYF
12	TRBV28	TRBJ2-7	.	.	TGTGCCAGCAGTTCGACAGCCTACGAGCAGTACTTC	CASSSTAYEQYF
13	TRBV18	TRBJ2-7	TRBD2	.	TGTGCCAGCTCATCCCGGGAGGGTGACGAGCAGTACTTC	CASSSREGDEQYF
15	TRBV27	TRBJ1-1	TRBD1	.	TGTGCCAGCAGTCCCCAGACAGGGGTGAACACTGAAGCTTTCTTT	CASSPQTGVNTEAFF
14	TRBV11-2	TRBJ1-1	TRBD1	.	TGTGCCAGCAGCTTAAGGACAGGGGGCCAGCAAGCTTTCTTT	CASSLRTGGQQAFF
15	TRBV28	TRBJ1-5	.	.	TGTGCCAGCAGTTTAGCTTTGGGCCTCAATCAGCCCCAGCATTTT	CASSLALGLNQPQHF
14	TRBV11-2	TRBJ2-7	TRBD1	.	TGTGCCAGCAGCTCTTGGACAGGCGCGGACGAGCAGTACTTC	CASSSWTGADEQYF
16	TRBV7-2	TRBJ2-3	.	few	TGTGCCAGCAGCTTAGCTCCTAGCCGGGGCACAGATACGCAGTATTTT	CASSLAPSRGTDTQYF
19	TRBV11-2	TRBJ1-2	.	.	TGTGCCAGCAGCTTAGACGCCCACCCGACAGGAAGGCATCACTATGGCTACACCTTC	CASSLDAHPTGRHHYGYTF
13	TRBV28	TRBJ2-7	TRBD1	.	TGTGCCAGCCGGGACAGTCTGATGGGGGAGCAGTACTTC	CASRDSLMGEQYF
17	TRBV4-3	TRBJ2-6	.	.	TGCGCCAGCAGCCCCAGACAGTCCGACTCTGGGGCCAACGTCCTGACTTTC	CASSPRQSDSGANVLTF
11	TRBV28	TRBJ2-7	.	.	TGTGCCAGCAGTCAAAACATAGAGCAGTACTTC	CASSQNIEQYF
11	TRBV25-1	TRBJ1-1	.	.	TGTGCCAGCAGTGGGGGGGGTTGCGCTTTCTTT	CASSGGGCAFF
15	TRBV6-5	TRBJ1-4	TRBD1	.	TGTGCCAGCAGTCTCGGACAGGGAGATAATGAAAAACTGTTTTTT	CASSLGQGDNEKLFF
15	TRBV7-2	TRBJ2-6	.	.	TGTGCCAGCAGCCCGGAGGAAGCCGGGGCCAACGTCCTGACTTTC	CASSPEEAGANVLTF
15	TRBV6-1	TRBJ2-5	.	few	TGTGCCAGCAGTGAAGTTGGTGGTTACGGAGAGACCCAGTACTTC	CASSEVGGYGETQYF
15	TRBV11-2	TRBJ2-7	.	.	TGTGCCAGCAGCTTAGCCGCGACAGGTCGCTACGAGCAGTACTTC	CASSLAATGRYEQYF
17	TRBV28	TRBJ1-4	.	.	TGTGCCAGCAGTTTATTAGGACATTCTTCAACTAATGAAAAACTGTTTTTT	CASSLLGHSSTNEKLFF
16	TRBV10-3	TRBJ2-2	TRBD1	.	TGTGCCATCAGTGAGCGACAGGGGGCCGACACCGGGGAGCTGTTTTTT	CAISERQGADTGELFF
13	TRBV28	TRBJ2-2	.	.	TGTGCCAGCAGGAAAAGAGAGACCGGGGAGCTGTTTTTT	CASRKRETGELFF
14	TRBV6-5	TRBJ1-4	.	many	TGTGCCACCACGATGGGCGGGGCAAGCGAAAAACTGTTTTTT	CATTMGGASEKLFF
14	TRBV4-3	TRBJ1-4	TRBD1	.	TGCGCCAGCAGCCAAGGACAGGGTGACGAAAAACTGTTTTTT	CASSQGQGDEKLFF
17	TRBV5-4	TRBJ2-2	.	.	TGTGCCAGCAGCCTCGCTTGGGGCGCAAAGTCGACCGGGGAGCTGTTTTTT	CASSLAWGAKSTGELFF
13	TRBV3-1/TRBV3-2	TRBJ2-5	.	.	TGTGCCAGCAGCCCCAACCCTGGCGAGACCCAGTACTTC	CASSPNPGETQYF
16	TRBV25-1	TRBJ2-5	.	.	TGTGCCAGCACCCTCACCGGGGACGCCCGAGGGGGGACCCAGTACTTC	CASTLTGDARGGTQYF
16	TRBV19	TRBJ1-5	.	once	TGTGCCAGTAGTATGCAACAGGGAAGCGTTTTGCAGCCCCAGCATTTT	CASSMQQGSVLQPQHF
17	TRBV18	TRBJ2-4	.	.	TGTGCCAGCTCAGCCGATAGGGGGTTCCAAGCCAAAAACATTCAGTACTTC	CASSADRGFQAKNIQYF